This is a list of T cell receptor beta chains from one sample in a study of blood T cell repertoires in COVID-19. Here immunoSEQ multiplex PCR was the method, and the copy in TCRdb shows in-frame clones only, minus some. The profile shows some 160,000 clones, 65% to 90% of them singletons. Sample: peripheral blood. These receptor sequences come from a human donor in a cohort sampled during active COVID-19. Each CDR3 is given with its conserved first and last residue. The order of the fields is J gene, V gene, clone size, D gene, CDR3 DNA, CDR3 protein. A D gene is named only where the DNA matches it firmly. Some rows mark clone size as missing; the rest say once, few, many or name a class of expanded clone.

>TRBJ1-1|TRBV19|.|TRBD1
TGTGCCAGTAGTAGCCGGACAGGGGTGAACACTGAAGCTTTCTTT
CASSSRTGVNTEAFF
>TRBJ2-2|TRBV4-1|.|TRBD2
TGCGCCAGCAGCCACGAAGCGGGAGGTAGCGGGGAGCTGTTTTTT
CASSHEAGGSGELFF
>TRBJ2-2|TRBV24-1|.|.
TGTGCCACCAGTGAATCTAGTATCACCGGGGAGCTGTTTTTT
CATSESSITGELFF
>TRBJ1-2|TRBV5-4|.|TRBD1
TGTGCCAGCAGCTTGGCGGACAGGGGAAACTATGGCTACACCTTC
CASSLADRGNYGYTF
>TRBJ1-1|TRBV3-1/TRBV3-2|.|.
TGTGCCAGCAGCCTCACAGGGATTGAAGCTTTCTTT
CASSLTGIEAFF
>TRBJ2-3|TRBV28|once|TRBD1
TGTGCCAGCAGTTCCGGGGGACAGGGAAGCGATACGCAGTATTTT
CASSSGGQGSDTQYF
>TRBJ2-2|TRBV4-2|few|.
TGTGCCAGCAGCCAAGCCGGCCAGGGCTACACCGGGGAGCTGTTTTTT
CASSQAGQGYTGELFF
>TRBJ1-4|TRBV5-1|.|.
TGCGCCAGCCCCAGGGGTTCGACTAATGAAAAACTGTTTTTT
CASPRGSTNEKLFF
>TRBJ2-7|TRBV19|.|TRBD2
TGTGCCTCCGGTAGCGGGAGAGGGGTCTCCTACGAGCAGTACTTC
CASGSGRGVSYEQYF
>TRBJ2-7|TRBV18|.|.
TGTGCCAGCTCCCCGGGGGTCGACGAGCAGTACTTC
CASSPGVDEQYF